These T cell receptor beta chains were read from a single sample in a study of beta chain features in type 1 diabetes. Using immunoSEQ multiplex PCR, the repertoire was profiled, and TCRdb retains in-frame clones only, with some absent. The table shows roughly 310,000 clones, with about 10% occurring only once. The specimen was naive CD4+ T cells from blood. The receptors come from a woman under 40 in good health. CDR3s leave out the opening cysteine and the closing phenylalanine or tryptophan.

v_gene: TRBV6-5
j_gene: TRBJ2-7
CDR3aa: ASSYVNTATAYEQY

v_gene: TRBV5-1
j_gene: TRBJ1-5
CDR3aa: ASSLRTGGNQPQH

v_gene: TRBV29-1
j_gene: TRBJ2-3
CDR3aa: SELAGSTDTQY

v_gene: TRBV25-1
j_gene: TRBJ2-2
CDR3aa: ASSPWGDRTGELF

v_gene: TRBV30
j_gene: TRBJ1-1
CDR3aa: AWSAQGYTEAF

v_gene: TRBV2
j_gene: TRBJ2-1
CDR3aa: ASAGTRVNEQF

v_gene: TRBV7-9
j_gene: TRBJ1-2
CDR3aa: ASSLAPAGSYGYT

v_gene: TRBV20-1
j_gene: TRBJ2-2
CDR3aa: SASGTGELF

v_gene: TRBV6-5
j_gene: TRBJ2-1
CDR3aa: ASSYSRRENNEQF

v_gene: TRBV7-2
j_gene: TRBJ1-5
CDR3aa: ASSSTVGNQPQH

v_gene: TRBV11-2
j_gene: TRBJ1-5
CDR3aa: ASSQVWGAQH

v_gene: TRBV28
j_gene: TRBJ2-5
CDR3aa: ATTPSGSLETQY

v_gene: TRBV4-3
j_gene: TRBJ2-1
CDR3aa: ASSQEIRPMYNEQF

v_gene: TRBV19
j_gene: TRBJ2-1
CDR3aa: ASAGLRDYNEQF

v_gene: TRBV6-5
j_gene: TRBJ1-2
CDR3aa: ASSYSPGGDYGYT

v_gene: TRBV14
j_gene: TRBJ1-3
CDR3aa: ASSQVQGRVGNTIY

v_gene: TRBV10-2
j_gene: TRBJ2-5
CDR3aa: ASKDWLQETQY

v_gene: TRBV27
j_gene: TRBJ2-5
CDR3aa: ASSSGRAGETQY

v_gene: TRBV28
j_gene: TRBJ1-1
CDR3aa: ASKGQANTEAF

v_gene: TRBV2
j_gene: TRBJ2-1
CDR3aa: ASSRLAGGPRGGNEQF

v_gene: TRBV5-1
j_gene: TRBJ2-3
CDR3aa: ASSLYGGQVDTQY

v_gene: TRBV5-4
j_gene: TRBJ2-7
CDR3aa: ASSLGSSGAPYEQY

v_gene: TRBV30
j_gene: TRBJ2-7
CDR3aa: AWSRRQVEQY

v_gene: TRBV7-3
j_gene: TRBJ2-1
CDR3aa: ASSSISDNEQF

v_gene: TRBV19
j_gene: TRBJ2-3
CDR3aa: ASSILTSGSTDTQY

v_gene: TRBV15
j_gene: TRBJ2-7
CDR3aa: ATSRGSLAGLYEQY

v_gene: TRBV4-2
j_gene: TRBJ1-5
CDR3aa: ASSQSSPGTPNQPQH

v_gene: TRBV4-1
j_gene: TRBJ2-2
CDR3aa: ASSLFSGTSGAGELF

v_gene: TRBV7-3
j_gene: TRBJ2-2
CDR3aa: ASSLRGGRANTGELF

v_gene: TRBV5-1
j_gene: TRBJ2-1
CDR3aa: ASSLMGTYNEQF

v_gene: TRBV18
j_gene: TRBJ2-5
CDR3aa: ASSNLQGTQETQY

v_gene: TRBV14
j_gene: TRBJ2-1
CDR3aa: ASSHLRDSSYNEQF

v_gene: TRBV18
j_gene: TRBJ2-7
CDR3aa: ASSHRNYEQY

v_gene: TRBV30
j_gene: TRBJ2-3
CDR3aa: AWSYRDSIPDTQY

v_gene: TRBV4-3
j_gene: TRBJ1-3
CDR3aa: ASSQESRGPGNTIY

v_gene: TRBV5-4
j_gene: TRBJ2-6
CDR3aa: ASSPDLVGANVLT

v_gene: TRBV7-2
j_gene: TRBJ2-5
CDR3aa: ASRVGLAGPGETQY

v_gene: TRBV19
j_gene: TRBJ2-7
CDR3aa: ASSTTTGVEQY

v_gene: TRBV5-4
j_gene: TRBJ1-1
CDR3aa: ASSIWVRAPNTEAF

v_gene: TRBV11-2
j_gene: TRBJ2-7
CDR3aa: ASSLGDWLEQY

v_gene: TRBV19
j_gene: TRBJ2-7
CDR3aa: ASRKPSGTTYEQY